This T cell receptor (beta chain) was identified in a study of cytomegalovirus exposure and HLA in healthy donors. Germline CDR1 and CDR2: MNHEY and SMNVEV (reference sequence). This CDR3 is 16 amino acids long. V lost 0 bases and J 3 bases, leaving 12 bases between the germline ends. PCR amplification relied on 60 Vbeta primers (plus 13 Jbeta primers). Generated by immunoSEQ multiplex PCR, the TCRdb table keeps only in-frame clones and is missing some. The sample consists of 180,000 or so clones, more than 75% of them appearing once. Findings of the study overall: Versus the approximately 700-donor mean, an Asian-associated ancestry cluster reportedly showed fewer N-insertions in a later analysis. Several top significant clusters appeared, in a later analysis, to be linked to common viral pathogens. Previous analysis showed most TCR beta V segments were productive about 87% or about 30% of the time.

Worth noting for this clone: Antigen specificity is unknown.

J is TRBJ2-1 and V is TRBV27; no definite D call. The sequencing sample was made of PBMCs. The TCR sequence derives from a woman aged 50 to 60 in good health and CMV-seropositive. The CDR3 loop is CASSLSIQRDYNEQFF. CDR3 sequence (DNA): TGTGCCAGCAGTTTATCGATCCAGCGAGACTACAATGAGCAGTTCTTC.